Below, 11 T cell receptor beta chains from the same sample are listed, as sequenced in a study of TIL therapy for anti-PD-1-resistant metastatic lung cancer (dated by TCRdb to about 2021). The sample's time point label, decoded: pre-treatment sample, taken before nivolumab and TIL therapy. Excised metastases, mostly pleural nodules or supraclavicular lymph nodes, were used as baseline tumor samples and were taken from the same resection from which TIL were grown. The immunoSEQ v3 hsTCRB kit was used to amplify TCR beta CDR3 regions from genomic DNA through bias-controlled multiplex PCR. TCRdb limited this immuneACCESS table to in-frame rearrangements with V and J called. A share of clones is missing; checked studies link under half to unresolved V genes, and the rest is unexplained. The sample table contains approximately 87,000 clones; only one count was recorded for under 70% of them. Approximately 11% of the sample is taken by the ten largest.

Sequences were derived from tumor tissue, sampled at baseline. The source is a person aged 25 to 85 with non-small cell lung cancer.

V usage is TRBV6-4 and J usage is TRBJ2-1, with a possible D match to TRBD2 (5 bases). This CDR3 is built from 15 residues. V was trimmed by 2 bases and J by 4 bases, leaving 12 bases between them. CDR1 is MRHNA, CDR2 SNTAGT, per germline. CDR3 loop: CASSDRASSYNEQFF. CDR3 DNA sequence: TGTGCCAGCAGTGACCGGGCTAGCTCTTACAATGAGCAGTTCTTC.

The V and J genes are TRBV28 and TRBJ1-2; D is unresolved. The V end was cut by 2 bases, the J end by 4 bases, with 8 bases between. Germline V gene data show CDR1 as MDHEN and CDR2 as SYDVKM. The CDR3 has 13 residues. Here the CDR3 DNA reads TGTGCCAGCAGTTTAGCGGCATTCTATGGCTACACCTTC. Amino acids: CASSLAAFYGYTF.

The table lists this clone with a few counts. CDR3 in DNA: TGCGCCAGCAGCTTCCTACCCGGCAGGGGATCTTACGAGCAGTACTTC. This gives the protein CASSFLPGRGSYEQYF. The genes are TRBV5-1 and TRBJ2-7; the D gene is possibly TRBD1 (6 bases). Germline V lookup: CDR1 SGHRS, CDR2 YFSETQ. V lost 2 bases to trimming and J lost 4 bases, with 19 bases between them. The CDR3 extends over 16 amino acids.

This clone was counted only a few times. The genes are TRBV14 and TRBJ1-2; unclear D gene. The V gene lost 4 bases and the J gene lost 1 base, with 7 bases spanning the gap. Germline V gene data show CDR1 as SGHDN and CDR2 as FVKESK. The CDR3 loop spans 13 amino acids. CDR3 DNA: TGTGCCAGCAGCCCGGGCTTTAACTATGGCTACACCTTC. This translates into CASSPGFNYGYTF.

V is TRBV5-1 and J is TRBJ2-2, with a weak D call TRBD1 (6 bases). Trimming shortened V by 1 base and J by 7 bases, and 17 bases separated the two germline ends. The CDR3 runs to 16 residues. The V gene's germline CDR1 is SGHRS and CDR2 YFSETQ. The CDR3 sequence is CASSLYAGGGGGELFF. In DNA, the CDR3 is TGCGCCAGCAGCTTGTACGCTGGGGGCGGAGGCGGGGAGCTGTTTTTT.

V gene TRBV11-2 combines with J gene TRBJ2-7, with 8 bases identical to TRBD2. Germline assignment: CDR1 SGHAT and CDR2 FQNNGV. V lost 4 bases to trimming and J lost 5 bases; unmatched junction nucleotides: 4. The CDR3 has 13 amino acids. The CDR3 reads CASSSSGRDEQYF. CDR3 in DNA: TGTGCCAGCAGCTCCAGCGGGAGAGACGAGCAGTACTTC.

This chain joins TRBV6-5 and TRBJ2-1; 15 bases fit TRBD2. The trim removed 4 bases at V and 9 bases at J, leaving 4 bases unmatched. The CDR3 runs to 15 residues. The germline gives CDR1 MNHEY, CDR2 SVGAGI. The CDR3 nucleotides read TGTGCCAGCAGTTGGGGACTAGCGGGAGGTGTTGAGCAGTTCTTC. Translating it yields CASSWGLAGGVEQFF.

This clone was found a few times. The chain employs TRBV28 and TRBJ1-4; D is uncertain. CDR1 and CDR2 (germline): MDHEN, SYDVKM. The CDR3 loop spans 13 amino acids. Trimming stripped 7 bases from V and 7 bases from J, with 13 bases between. This chain's CDR3 is CASTHEPSEKLFF. The CDR3 DNA is TGTGCCAGCACTCACGAGCCGAGTGAAAAACTGTTTTTT.

This clone showed up just a few times. The chain combines TRBV29-1 with TRBJ2-3, with TRBD1 matching 10 bases. Trimming at V came to 5 bases and at J to 2 bases, leaving 7 bases not matched to a gene. The CDR3 runs 15 residues. Germline V gene data show CDR1 as SQVTM and CDR2 as ANQGSEA. The DNA for the CDR3 is TGCAGCGTTCGGGGACAGGGGCCTTTCACAGATACGCAGTATTTT. Its translation: CSVRGQGPFTDTQYF.

The chain combines TRBV28 with TRBJ1-2, with 10 bases matching TRBD1. The ends lost 7 bases at V and 2 bases at J; junction bases unmatched: 7. Germline loops: CDR1 MDHEN, CDR2 SYDVKM. This CDR3 has 15 residues. The CDR3 loop is CASTPGTGVNYGYTF. DNA for the CDR3: TGTGCCAGCACTCCCGGGACAGGGGTCAACTATGGCTACACCTTC.

J is TRBJ1-6 and V is TRBV18, with D unclear. CDR1 is KGHSH, CDR2 LQKENI, per germline. V shed 3 bases and J shed 3 bases, with 9 bases lying between them. The CDR3 has 15 amino acids. The CDR3, as DNA: TGTGCCAGCTCACCCGGGGTGAGCTATAATTCACCCCTCCACTTT. Its translation: CASSPGVSYNSPLHF.